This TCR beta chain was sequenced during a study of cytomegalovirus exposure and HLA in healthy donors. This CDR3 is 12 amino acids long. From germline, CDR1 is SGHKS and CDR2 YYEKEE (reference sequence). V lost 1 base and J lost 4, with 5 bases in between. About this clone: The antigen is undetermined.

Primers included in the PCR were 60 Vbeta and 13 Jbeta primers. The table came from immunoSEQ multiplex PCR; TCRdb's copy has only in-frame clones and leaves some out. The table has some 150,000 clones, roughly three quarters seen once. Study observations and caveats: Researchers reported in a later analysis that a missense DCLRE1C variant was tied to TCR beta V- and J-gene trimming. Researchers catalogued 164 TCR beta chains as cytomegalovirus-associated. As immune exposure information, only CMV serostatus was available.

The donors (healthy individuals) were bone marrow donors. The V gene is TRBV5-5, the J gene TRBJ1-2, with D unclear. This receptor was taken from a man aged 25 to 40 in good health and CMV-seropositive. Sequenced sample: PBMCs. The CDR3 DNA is TGTGCCAGCAGCTTGAACAGCTATGGCTACACCTTC. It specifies CASSLNSYGYTF. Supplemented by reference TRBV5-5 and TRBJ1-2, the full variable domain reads DAGVTQSPTHLIKTRGQQVTLRCSPISGHKSVSWYQQVLGQGPQFIFQYYEKEERGRGNFPDRFSARQFPNYSSELNVNALLLGDSALYLCASSLNSYGYTFGSGTRLTVV.